The 12 T cell receptor beta chains below were found in one sample sequenced in a study of blood T cell repertoires in COVID-19. The method was immunoSEQ multiplex PCR; TCRdb's version includes in-frame clones alone and lacks a portion of them. The sample carries approximately 380,000 clones, approximately 93% recorded once. The sample was PBMCs or T cells enriched from blood (not recorded which). Receptors originate from a woman in her thirties or forties who had been exposed to COVID-19.

The genes are TRBV3-1 (or the pseudogene TRBV3-2) and TRBJ2-2, with D unclear. There are 14 residues in the CDR3. Trimming removed 1 base at V and 6 bases at J, with 9 bases between. Germline V lookup: CDR1 LGHDT, CDR2 YNNKEL (reference sequence). CDR3 sequence (DNA): TGTGCCAGCAGCCAAGGGGCCAGCCCCGGGGAGCTGTTTTTT. Its protein is CASSQGASPGELFF.

The chain couples TRBV20-1 to TRBJ2-7; 13 bases map to TRBD2. The V gene's germline CDR1 is DFQATT and CDR2 SNEGSKA (reference sequence). The CDR3 covers 16 residues. The J segment lost 5 bases and the V segment lost 3 bases, leaving 10 bases of the junction unmatched. The CDR3 DNA is TGCAGTGCTAGTGAAGGGGTGACTAGCGGGAGGCACGAGCAGTACTTC. Translated: CSASEGVTSGRHEQYF.

The chain couples TRBV5-8 to TRBJ1-1; TRBD1 is a possible D gene (5 bases). Germline loops: CDR1 SGHTS, CDR2 YDEGEE. Trimming removed 3 bases from V and 4 bases from J, with 13 bases in between. The CDR3 has 14 amino acids. In DNA form, the CDR3 reads TGTGCCAGCAGCTGGCCGGGGGGGAGCACTGAAGCTTTCTTT. Its protein product is CASSWPGGSTEAFF.

The chain combines TRBV7-2 with TRBJ2-1, with D possibly matching TRBD2 (5 bases). This CDR3 comprises 12 residues. Germline V gene lookup returns CDR1 SGHTA and CDR2 FQGNSA. The germline V and J ends were trimmed by 5 bases and 7 bases, with 9 bases remaining between them. The CDR3 DNA sequence: TGTGCCAGCAGCCTTACTAGGAATGAGCAGTTCTTC. Its protein product is CASSLTRNEQFF.

The genes are TRBV19 and TRBJ1-6; the D is unclear. Germline V gene sequence: CDR1 LNHDA, CDR2 SQIVND (reference sequence). Trimming shortened V by 6 bases and J by 0 bases, and 9 bases separated the two germline ends. There are 15 residues in the CDR3. Here the CDR3 reads CASRTRSSYNSPLHF. The CDR3 nucleotides are TGTGCCAGTAGAACACGAAGCTCCTATAATTCACCCCTCCACTTT.

V gene TRBV4-1 combines with J gene TRBJ2-1; the match to TRBD2 covers 9 bases. The CDR3 spans 16 residues. CDR1 is MGHRA and CDR2 is YSYEKL in the germline V gene. V shed 0 bases and J 4 bases; nucleotides not matched to a gene: 4. As DNA, the CDR3 is TGCGCCAGCAGCCAAGATAATAGCGGGGGTTACAATGAGCAGTTCTTC. Translated: CASSQDNSGGYNEQFF.

V gene TRBV19 combines with J gene TRBJ2-7; perhaps TRBD2 as D (7 bases). This CDR3 contains 14 residues. Trimming took off 5 bases at V and 4 bases at J, with 15 bases between the two ends. The germline V gene encodes CDR1 LNHDA and CDR2 SQIVND (reference sequence). CDR3 loop: CASSSSGGEYEQYF. In DNA, the CDR3 is TGTGCCAGTAGTTCGTCGGGGGGCGAGTACGAGCAGTACTTC.

The chain is built from TRBV7-2 and TRBJ1-2; TRBD1 aligns across 7 bases. Germline V lookup: CDR1 SGHTA, CDR2 FQGNSA. The CDR3 is 18 amino acids. V lost 1 base to trimming and J lost 0 bases; unmatched junction nucleotides: 11. CDR3 amino acids: CASSLDIWGQQANYGYTF. For the CDR3, the DNA is TGTGCCAGCAGCTTAGATATCTGGGGACAGCAAGCTAACTATGGCTACACCTTC.

The V call is TRBV5-1, the J call TRBJ2-2; 8 positions agree with TRBD2. Germline CDR1 reads SGHRS; CDR2 reads YFSETQ. V lost 1 base and J lost 1; bases outside the gene matches: 3. The CDR3 spans 16 residues. CDR3 nucleotides: TGCGCCAGCAGCTTGATGCTAGCGGGGAACACCGGGGAGCTGTTTTTT. Protein: CASSLMLAGNTGELFF.

This rearrangement joins TRBV6-4 to TRBJ2-5; perhaps TRBD1 as D (6 bases). V dropped 2 bases and J dropped 6 bases, with 19 bases sitting between them. CDR1 is MRHNA and CDR2 is SNTAGT in the germline V gene. This CDR3 has 16 amino acids. CDR3 region: CASSDLRQGLRKTQYF. The CDR3 DNA follows: TGTGCCAGCAGTGACCTGCGGCAGGGGCTTCGAAAGACCCAGTACTTC.

V gene TRBV5-1 combines with J gene TRBJ2-2; maybe TRBD1 (6 bases). V gave up 2 bases and J gave up 0 bases, with 11 bases separating them. The CDR3 extends over 16 amino acids. Germline V gene data show CDR1 as SGHRS and CDR2 as YFSETQ. CDR3 sequence: CASSLTGTPNTGELFF. In nucleotides, the CDR3 is TGCGCCAGCAGCTTAACGGGGACACCGAACACCGGGGAGCTGTTTTTT.

This clone was detected only once. The chain uses TRBV19 and TRBJ2-7, with a weak D call TRBD2 (6 bases). The V gene's germline CDR1 is LNHDA and CDR2 SQIVND (reference sequence). This CDR3 contains 12 residues. V was shortened by 8 bases and J by 4 bases, with 12 bases between the two germline ends. CDR3 residues: CASSSGEYEQYF. As DNA, the CDR3 is TGTGCCAGTTCGTCGGGGGAATACGAGCAGTACTTC.